This TCR beta chain originates from a study of blood T cell repertoires in COVID-19. Study background: COVID-19 samples collected from the United States, Italy and Spain covered acute and convalescent phases. The cDNA or gDNA used as material had been derived from T cells, B-cell-depleted T cells, or PBMCs.

Original methodology: Quantification of nucleated cells was approximated via reference gene primer amplification. Libraries were prepared by immunoSEQ multiplex PCR; TCRdb keeps only in-frame clonotypes and omits some of them. D and trimming were read from the DNA, whereas the V and J calls and clone size are those reported in that table. The data show roughly 170,000 clones, with around 79% seen just once and around 8.1% held by the top ten. The sequencing sample was made of peripheral blood. This clonotype was sampled from a woman aged 60-75 years with COVID-19, enrolled during active disease.

The CDR3 sequence: CASSLVLGGTQYF. DNA for the CDR3: TGTGCCAGCAGCTTAGTGTTAGGGGGAACGCAGTATTTT. The chain links TRBV11-2 to TRBJ2-3; D is perhaps TRBD1 (6 bases). The CDR3 has 13 amino acids. The V gene lost 1 base and the J gene lost 9 bases, with 11 bases spanning the gap. Germline CDR1 and CDR2: SGHAT and FQNNGV.